A single sample gave rise to the 28 T cell receptor beta chains below, sequenced in a study of graft-versus-host responses after intestinal transplantation. Clones were sequenced by immunoSEQ multiplex PCR, and TCRdb holds only the in-frame ones, with some missing. The sample shows 15,000 or so clones, about 28% of them seen only once. Sequencing used alloreactive CD4+ T cells from a mixed lymphocyte reaction culture, obtained before intestinal transplant. Subset defined: CFSE-low proliferating T cells sorted from roughly six-day pre-transplant mixed lymphocyte reaction (GvH or HvG direction). Receptors originate from a human patient who received an intestinal transplant.

The chain recombines TRBV27 with TRBJ2-5, with 8 bases lining up with TRBD1. TRBJ2-7 explains the end of the DNA better; the J call may be wrong. CDR3 length equals 15 residues. Germline V gene lookup returns CDR1 MNHEY and CDR2 SMNVEV (reference sequence). CDR3 coding DNA: TGTGCCAGCAGCCACGGACAGGGACTCTCCTACGAGCAGTACTTC. Translation: CASSHGQGLSYEQYF.

The chain links TRBV28 to TRBJ2-1; 9 bases match TRBD2. The CDR3 totals 14 residues. The junction had 11 bases not matched to a gene; V was cut back by 8 bases and J by 9 bases. CDR1 MDHEN and CDR2 SYDVKM come from the germline V gene. The CDR3 nucleotides are TGTGCCAGCGGTAGGCTAGCGGGGTGGGGTGAGCAGTTCTTC. This codes for CASGRLAGWGEQFF.

This clone has a handful of counts. The chain employs TRBV9 and TRBJ2-3, with 8 bases identical to TRBD1. The junction had 8 bases not matched to a gene; V was cut back by 3 bases and J by 2 bases. Germline CDR1 is SGDLS and CDR2 is YYNGEE. CDR3 size: 16 residues. CDR3 sequence (DNA): TGTGCCAGCAGCGCCAGGGGGGACAGGAACACAGATACGCAGTATTTT. Encoded protein: CASSARGDRNTDTQYF.

On this clone itself: This may arise from a read error, as a much more abundant clone is one base away. Other nucleotide sequences in the sample specify the same CDR3. V is TRBV5-1 and J is TRBJ1-2, with a tentative D call TRBD1 (6 bases). Trimming pared 3 bases from V and 8 bases from J, leaving 23 bases between. The CDR3 has 16 residues. Germline CDR1 SGHRS, CDR2 YFSETQ. CDR3 nucleotides: TGCGCCAGCAGCTCCCGGTGGGGGGCGGGGGCAGACGGCTACACCTTC. It is translated as CASSSRWGAGADGYTF.

J is TRBJ1-1 and V is TRBV5-6; TRBD1 agrees at 8 bases. The CDR3 has 14 residues. V was pared by 4 bases and J by 0 bases, with 2 bases of the junction left unmatched. The germline V gene encodes CDR1 SGHDT and CDR2 YYEEEE. This chain's CDR3 is CASSRDRLNTEAFF. The CDR3, as DNA: TGTGCCAGCAGCCGGGACAGGTTGAACACTGAAGCTTTCTTT.

This clone showed up just a few times. The chain employs TRBV5-6 and TRBJ1-6, with 8 bases lining up with TRBD1. The germline gives CDR1 SGHDT, CDR2 YYEEEE. V lost 0 bases to trimming and J lost 7 bases; unmatched junction nucleotides: 3. This CDR3 is 15 amino acids long. The CDR3 bases are TGTGCCAGCAGCTTGGGGGACAGGTCAAATTCACCCCTCCACTTT. Encoded protein: CASSLGDRSNSPLHF. Full variable domain (missing parts from reference TRBV5-6 and TRBJ1-6): DAGVTQSPTHLIKTRGQQVTLRCSPKSGHDTVSWYQQALGQGPQFIFQYYEEEERQRGNFPDRFSGHQFPNYSSELNVNALLLGDSALYLCASSLGDRSNSPLHFGNGTRLTVT.

The chain is built from TRBV2 and TRBJ1-5; D gene uncertain. From germline, CDR1 is SNHLY and CDR2 FYNNEI. Trimming took off 6 bases at V and 0 bases at J, with 12 bases between the two ends. CDR3 length: 15 amino acids. As DNA, the CDR3 is TGTGCCAGCAGGGCAGGTATCTATAGCAATCAGCCCCAGCATTTT. Translation: CASRAGIYSNQPQHF.

By frequency in the sample, this clone is large. The CDR3 region is CASSPRQGSYNEQFF. In DNA, the CDR3 is TGTGCCAGCAGCCCCAGACAGGGATCCTACAATGAGCAGTTCTTC. The chain is built from TRBV7-3 and TRBJ2-1, with 7 bases fitting TRBD1. Looked up from germline, CDR1 is SGHTA and CDR2 is FQGTGA. V shed 5 bases, J shed 1 base, and the junction held 5 bases outside the gene matches. The CDR3 spans 15 residues.

The V and J genes are TRBV7-2 and TRBJ1-1; D unclear. Germline V gives CDR1 SGHTA, CDR2 FQGNSA. V was trimmed by 2 bases and J by 1 base, leaving 5 bases between them. The CDR3 is made up of 13 amino acids. The CDR3 loop reads CASSLTQNTEAFF. The CDR3 DNA is TGTGCCAGCAGCTTAACCCAGAACACTGAAGCTTTCTTT.

This clone was counted a few times. This likely traces to a read error, being one base from a far larger clone. This CDR3 reads CASSSAGTSGRARGYF. Here the CDR3 DNA reads TGTGCCAGCAGCTCGGCCGGGACTAGCGGGAGGGCTCGGGGGTATTTT. The V call is TRBV11-2, the J call TRBJ2-3, with 16 positions matching TRBD2. Germline V gives CDR1 SGHAT, CDR2 FQNNGV. This CDR3 region has 16 residues. V lost 4 bases and J lost 14; bases outside the gene matches: 12.

This clone was counted a few times. J is TRBJ1-2 and V is TRBV28, with D possibly being TRBD1 (5 bases). The CDR3 sequence is 17 residues long. Per germline, CDR1 MDHEN and CDR2 SYDVKM. The V end was cut by 3 bases, the J end by 5 bases, with 22 bases between. CDR3 bases: TGTGCCAGCAGTTTTTCCCCCGGGGCCAGCGCGAGATATGGCTACACCTTC. This sequence encodes CASSFSPGASARYGYTF.

This clone was counted between two and nine times. The chain has TRBV6-1 and TRBJ1-1; 10 bases agree with TRBD1. This CDR3 is 16 amino acids long. Germline CDR1 reads MNHNS; CDR2 reads SASEGT. V trimming: 6 bases; J trimming: 6 bases; junction bases outside the gene matches: 13. For the CDR3, the DNA is TGTGCCAGCAGAGAACCGGGACAGGGGTTCTGGGCTGAAGCTTTCTTT. This codes for CASREPGQGFWAEAFF.

This chain links TRBV5-1 with TRBJ2-5; tentative D call: TRBD1 (6 bases). Between the trimmed V and J ends, which lost 2 bases and 5 bases, there was a span of 16 bases. This CDR3 is built from 15 residues. Germline V CDR1 and CDR2: SGHRS, YFSETQ. Here the CDR3 DNA reads TGCGCCAGCAGCTTATCTACAGGGATTGGGGAGACCCAGTACTTC. Encoded protein: CASSLSTGIGETQYF.

This clone is medium-sized (0.01 to 0.1%) by share. The CDR3: CASRVPGQGWYEQYF. As DNA, the CDR3 is TGTGCCAGCAGGGTTCCGGGACAGGGTTGGTACGAGCAGTACTTC. This chain joins TRBV6-6 and TRBJ2-7; 9 bases align to TRBD1. After removal of 6 bases from V and 4 bases from J, the junction contained 10 bases not matched to a gene. The CDR3 spans 15 residues. Looked up from germline, CDR1 is MNHNY and CDR2 is SVGAGI (reference sequence).

This clone is categorized as medium-sized. The chain joins TRBV28 to TRBJ1-2; possible D gene TRBD1, 6 bases. The CDR3 is 12 residues long. Trimming removed 2 bases at V and 6 bases at J, with 7 bases between. Looked up from germline, CDR1 is MDHEN and CDR2 is SYDVKM. In DNA form, the CDR3 reads TGTGCCAGCAGTTTAGGGGGCCATGGCTACACCTTC. It codes for CASSLGGHGYTF.

This chain joins TRBV4-3 and TRBJ2-1; the match to TRBD2 covers 14 bases. V dropped 4 bases and J dropped 8; count of bases not matched to a gene: 7. CDR3 length: 16 amino acids. Germline CDR1 is LGHNA and CDR2 is YSLEER. The CDR3, as DNA: TGCGCCAGCAGCCCCTCCGGGACTAGCGGGAGCTATGAGCAGTTCTTC. Its translation is CASSPSGTSGSYEQFF.

As concerns this clone: A much larger clone lies a single base off, so this may be a read error. The chain uses TRBV5-6 and TRBJ1-2, with D possibly TRBD1 on 6 matching bases. V lost 4 bases and J lost 0, with 10 bases in between. The germline V gene has CDR1 SGHDT and CDR2 YYEEEE. This CDR3 has 14 amino acids. CDR3 loop: CASSTGLSNYGYTF. The CDR3 bases are TGTGCCAGCAGCACAGGGCTTTCTAACTATGGCTACACCTTC. The full variable domain, in which reference TRBV5-6 and TRBJ1-2 provide the parts outside the CDR3, is DAGVTQSPTHLIKTRGQQVTLRCSPKSGHDTVSWYQQALGQGPQFIFQYYEEEERQRGNFPDRFSGHQFPNYSSELNVNALLLGDSALYLCASSTGLSNYGYTFGSGTRLTVV.

This clone was counted only a few times. The rearrangement links TRBV18 to TRBJ2-7; 8 bases are shared with TRBD1. CDR3 length: 17 residues. The germline gives CDR1 KGHSH, CDR2 LQKENI. The junction had 14 bases not matched to a gene; V was cut back by 4 bases and J by 3 bases. CDR3 region: CASSLSGTGGGGYEQYF. The CDR3 DNA follows: TGTGCCAGCTCACTTTCCGGGACAGGAGGAGGGGGCTACGAGCAGTACTTC.

This clone was seen only a few times. This chain connects TRBV15 to TRBJ2-5; no definite D call. The length of the CDR3 is 12 residues. In germline, CDR1 is LNHNV, CDR2 YYDKDF (reference sequence). Trimming shortened V by 5 bases and J by 8 bases, and 12 bases separated the two germline ends. Here the CDR3 reads CATSPPFGTQYF. DNA of the CDR3: TGTGCCACCAGCCCCCCCTTCGGAACCCAGTACTTC.

This sequence joins TRBV7-6 and TRBJ2-1; possibly TRBD1 for D (6 bases). CDR1 is SGHVS, CDR2 FNYEAQ, per germline. The CDR3 spans 16 residues. Trimming left V 3 bases short and J 3 bases short, with 15 bases between. The CDR3 sequence is CASSFLPGANYNEQFF. CDR3 nucleotide sequence: TGTGCCAGCAGCTTTCTACCAGGGGCTAACTACAATGAGCAGTTCTTC.

This clone was observed a handful of times. CDR3 in amino acids: CASRRGQGNQPQHF. The DNA of the CDR3 is TGTGCCAGTAGGCGGGGACAGGGCAATCAGCCCCAGCATTTT. This chain connects TRBV19 to TRBJ1-5; 8 bases map to TRBD1. V shed 6 bases and J 2 bases; nucleotides not matched to a gene: 3. CDR1 is LNHDA and CDR2 is SQIVND in the germline V gene (reference sequence). The CDR3 loop spans 14 amino acids.

The rearrangement joins TRBV10-2 to TRBJ2-3, with a possible D match to TRBD2 (5 bases). Germline-derived CDR1 and CDR2 are WSHSY and SAAADI. The V and J ends lost 8 bases and 2 bases respectively, with 14 bases between them. This CDR3 spans 14 amino acids. As DNA, the CDR3 is TGCGCCAGCCGGGATTTAAGACTCACAGATACGCAGTATTTT. This gives the protein CASRDLRLTDTQYF.

This clone is medium-sized within its sample. This chain joins TRBV5-4 and TRBJ1-2, with TRBD1 matching over 12 bases. V dropped 0 bases and J dropped 5; count of bases not matched to a gene: 17. Germline V gene sequence: CDR1 SGHNT, CDR2 YYREEE (reference sequence). This CDR3 contains 20 residues. CDR3 amino acids: CASSLGELGQGARQKYGYTF. The CDR3 DNA sequence: TGTGCCAGCAGCTTGGGGGAGTTGGGACAGGGGGCACGACAGAAGTATGGCTACACCTTC.

The chain joins TRBV14 to TRBJ2-7, with D perhaps matching TRBD1 (7 bases). Germline CDR1 SGHDN, CDR2 FVKESK. The CDR3 runs 14 residues. V was cut by 4 bases and J by 3 bases, with 13 bases left in between. In nucleotides, the CDR3 is TGTGCCAGCAGCCGACAGGGAGGTCGCTACGAGCAGTACTTC. Protein product: CASSRQGGRYEQYF.

This clone turned up a few times. This chain connects TRBV5-6 to TRBJ2-3, with a tentative D call TRBD2 (5 bases). Germline CDR1 is SGHDT and CDR2 is YYEEEE. The CDR3 is 14 residues long. The V end lost 0 bases, the J end lost 6 bases, and 11 bases lay between the germline ends. CDR3 DNA sequence: TGTGCCAGCAGCTTGGGGTTAGCGTTGGATACGCAGTATTTT. Protein sequence: CASSLGLALDTQYF.

This clone was picked up a small number of times. The CDR3 loop is CASSLDGTRQETQYF. The CDR3 DNA reads as TGTGCCAGCAGCTTAGATGGGACTAGACAAGAGACCCAGTACTTC. This chain joins TRBV11-1 and TRBJ2-5; 8 bases are a match to TRBD2. The CDR3 has 15 residues. Germline V gene sequence: CDR1 SGHAT, CDR2 FQDESV (reference sequence). V gave up 1 base and J gave up 2 bases; unmatched junction bases: 3.

The chain links TRBV6-1 to TRBJ1-2, with 8 bases fitting TRBD1. Per the germline V gene, CDR1 is MNHNS and CDR2 is SASEGT. Trimming cost V 4 bases and J 9 bases; bases outside gene matches: 7. This CDR3 region has 13 residues. The CDR3 nucleotides read TGTGCCAGCAGTGGTGGGACAGGCTTAAGCTACACCTTC. This translates into CASSGGTGLSYTF.

The rearrangement uses TRBV6-6 and TRBJ2-4; 9 nucleotides agree with TRBD2. CDR3 length: 15 residues. Germline CDR1 is MNHNY and CDR2 is SVGAGI (reference sequence). With V trimmed by 6 bases and J by 8 bases, 11 bases remained unmatched. The CDR3: CASRASGTSKDIQYF. The CDR3 nucleotides are TGTGCCAGCAGAGCCTCCGGGACTAGCAAGGACATTCAGTACTTC.